This T cell receptor beta chain was sequenced in a study of CD8 T cells in Susac syndrome. RNA, at 0.5 to 1 ug, was reverse transcribed with random hexamers. TCRdb used MiXCR to reprocess the immunoSEQ multiplex PCR reads, holding one entry per CDR3 protein. The repertoire holds approximately 94,000 distinct CDR3 sequences, with about 95% as singletons. V lost 6 bases and J 2 bases, leaving 16 bases between the germline ends. The CDR3 covers 14 residues. The V gene's germline CDR1 is SQVTM and CDR2 ANQGSEA. The sample consisted of CD8+ T cells from PBMCs. This receptor was obtained from a human donor with Susac syndrome. The chain couples TRBV29-1 to TRBJ2-5; possible D gene TRBD1, 5 bases. The CDR3 reads CSVPTVEFQETQYF. The CDR3 DNA reads as TGCAGCGTGCCGACAGTAGAATTTCAAGAGACCCAGTACTTC.